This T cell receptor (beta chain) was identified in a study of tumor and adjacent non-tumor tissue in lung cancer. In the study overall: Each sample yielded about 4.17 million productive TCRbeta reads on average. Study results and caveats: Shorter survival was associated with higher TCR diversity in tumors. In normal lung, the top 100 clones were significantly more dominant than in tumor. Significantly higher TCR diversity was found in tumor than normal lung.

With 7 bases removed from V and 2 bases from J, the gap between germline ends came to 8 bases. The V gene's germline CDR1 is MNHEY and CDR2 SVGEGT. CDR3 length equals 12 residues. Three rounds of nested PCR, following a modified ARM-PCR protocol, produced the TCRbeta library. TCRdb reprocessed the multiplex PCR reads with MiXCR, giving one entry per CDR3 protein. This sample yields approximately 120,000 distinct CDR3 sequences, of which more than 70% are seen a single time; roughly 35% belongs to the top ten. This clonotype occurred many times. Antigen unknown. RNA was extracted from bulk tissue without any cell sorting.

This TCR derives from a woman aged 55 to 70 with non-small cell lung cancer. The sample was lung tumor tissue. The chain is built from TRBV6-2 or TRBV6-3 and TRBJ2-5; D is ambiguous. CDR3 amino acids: CASMDVQETQYF. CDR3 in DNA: TGTGCCAGCATGGATGTACAAGAGACCCAGTACTTC.